This T cell receptor (beta chain) comes out of a study of T cell repertoires in cytomegalovirus infection. Study-wide background: Through public TCR beta signatures, both CMV infection and matching HLA type were indicated.

Study-level findings and limits: Clonotypes of TCR beta that were HLA-C-restricted and CMV-specific dominated the ex vivo response. Cumulative public TCR beta family frequency identified carriers of CMV plus the relevant HLA.

The CDR3 contains 14 residues. Looked up from germline, CDR1 is SGHNT and CDR2 is YENEEA. Trimming left V 4 bases short and J 2 bases short, with 10 bases between. MiXCR was run by TCRdb on the reads, yielding one entry per CDR3 protein. Of around 320,000 distinct CDR3 sequences in the sample, more than 9% were seen once. This clonotype appeared many times. Its antigen is not identified. Material: PBMCs. This TCR came from a human donor in good health (CMV status not recorded). Some clones in this sample may be carry-over from other donors' samples. This chain uses TRBV11-3 with TRBJ2-3, with D perhaps matching TRBD1 (6 bases). CDR3 nucleotide sequence: TGTGCCAGCAGCTGGACAGCCGACACAGATACGCAGTATTTT. It specifies CASSWTADTDTQYF.